The 27 T cell receptor beta chains below were found in one sample sequenced in a study of Graves' ophthalmopathy and Graves' hyperthyroidism. Amplification from RNA transcripts yielded the TCR beta CDR3 regions. The first-round RT-PCR employed HTBI primers together with the Qiagen OneStep RT-PCR kit. A multiplex PCR was then performed as the second round. TCRdb itself ran the multiplex PCR reads through MiXCR, one entry per CDR3 protein. The sample holds about 480,000 distinct CDR3 sequences, about an eighth seen once. Specimen: blood. The receptors shown here come from a woman under 40 with Graves' ophthalmopathy.

This clonotype has ten or more counts. This rearrangement joins TRBV30 to TRBJ2-5; TRBD2 aligns across 11 bases. The CDR3 spans 15 residues. Looked up from germline, CDR1 is GTSNPN and CDR2 is SVGIG (reference sequence). With 4 bases clipped from V and 5 bases from J, the junction kept 9 bases outside the gene matches. The CDR3 reads CAWTLAGGRGETQYF. CDR3 nucleotides: TGTGCCTGGACTCTAGCGGGGGGCCGGGGGGAGACCCAGTACTTC.

This clonotype has ten or more counts. V and J are TRBV30 and TRBJ1-6; D ambiguous. The CDR3 is 12 residues long. Trimming left V 3 bases short and J 6 bases short, with 6 bases between. Germline-derived CDR1 and CDR2 are GTSNPN and SVGIG (reference sequence). The DNA for the CDR3 is TGTGCCTGGAGAGTACCTAATTCACCCCTCCACTTT. Protein: CAWRVPNSPLHF.

This clonotype has a count of ten or more. The chain links TRBV28 to TRBJ2-5; TRBD2 agrees at 16 bases. V shed 6 bases and J 4 bases; nucleotides not matched to a gene: 8. The CDR3 is 17 residues long. Looked up from germline, CDR1 is MDHEN and CDR2 is SYDVKM. CDR3 nucleotides: TGTGCCAGCAGCCCGGGACTAGCGGGAGGGCCGGGAGAGACCCAGTACTTC. Translating gives CASSPGLAGGPGETQYF.

This clonotype came up once. Here the CDR3 reads CASSPTGRSNSPLHF. The CDR3 DNA reads as TGTGCCAGCAGTCCTACAGGGAGGAGTAATTCACCCCTCCACTTT. The chain recombines TRBV12-3 or TRBV12-4 with TRBJ1-6; possibly TRBD1 for D (6 bases). V lost 5 bases, J lost 6 bases, and 14 bases lay in between. The CDR3 extends over 15 amino acids.

This clonotype came up a few times. The genes are TRBV7-9 and TRBJ2-6; D might be TRBD1 (6 bases). The CDR3 contains 19 residues. V was cut by 4 bases and J by 0 bases, with 19 bases left in between. The V gene's germline CDR1 is SEHNR and CDR2 FQNEAQ (reference sequence). CDR3 DNA: TGTGCCAGCAGCTCGACACAGGGTACCCGCCTCTCTGGGGCCAACGTCCTGACTTTC. It translates to CASSSTQGTRLSGANVLTF. Combining the CDR3 with reference TRBV7-9 and TRBJ2-6 gives the whole variable domain DTGVSQNPRHKITKRGQNVTFRCDPISEHNRLYWYRQTLGQGPEFLTYFQNEAQLEKSRLLSDRFSAERPKGSFSTLEIQRTEQGDSAMYLCASSSTQGTRLSGANVLTFGAGSRLTVL.

Ten or more counts support this clonotype. The chain employs TRBV3-1 and TRBJ1-1, with 8 bases fitting TRBD1. CDR3 size: 15 residues. Per the germline V gene, CDR1 is LGHDT and CDR2 is YNNKEL (reference sequence). After removal of 1 base from V and 7 bases from J, the junction contained 8 bases not matched to a gene. This CDR3 reads CASSQGTGTDFEAFF. The CDR3 coding sequence is TGTGCCAGCAGCCAAGGGACAGGGACAGACTTTGAAGCTTTCTTT.

This clonotype occurred many times. The rearrangement uses TRBV6-1 and TRBJ2-7; TRBD2 aligns across 15 bases. With V trimmed by 4 bases and J by 6 bases, 4 bases remained unmatched. This CDR3 is built from 15 residues. The germline gives CDR1 MNHNS, CDR2 SASEGT. CDR3 sequence: CASSGPGLAGGEQYF. CDR3 sequence (DNA): TGTGCCAGCAGTGGCCCGGGACTAGCGGGGGGCGAGCAGTACTTC.

There are many counts of this clonotype. The genes are TRBV5-1 and TRBJ1-6, with a possible D match to TRBD1 (5 bases). This CDR3 has 16 residues. Germline CDR1 is SGHRS and CDR2 is YFSETQ. The germline V and J ends were trimmed by 3 bases and 7 bases, with 17 bases remaining between them. The CDR3 region has the DNA TGCGCCAGCAGCTCCCTTCAGGGTCCGGCGAATTCACCCCTCCACTTT. Residues: CASSSLQGPANSPLHF.

This clonotype was found many times. The junction does not match germline at one end; this may be a read error. The V call is TRBV10-3, the J call TRBJ1-1; maybe TRBD1 (6 bases). The germline CDR1 and CDR2 sequences are ENHRY and SYGVKD. The CDR3 runs to 12 residues. The CDR3: CAISGTDREALF. CDR3 in DNA: TGTGCCATCAGTGGGACGGACAGAGAAGCTCTCTTT.

This clonotype has ten or more counts. The V call is TRBV28, the J call TRBJ1-2; TRBD1 might be the D (5 bases). The CDR3 runs to 13 residues. CDR1 and CDR2 from the germline V gene are MDHEN and SYDVKM. V gave up 3 bases and J gave up 7 bases, with 12 bases separating them. The CDR3 region has the DNA TGTGCCAGCAGTTTGGACACTGGTCTTGGCTACACCTTC. It is translated as CASSLDTGLGYTF.

Concerning this clonotype itself: This sequence may be a read error, since a much larger clone differs from it by one base. The chain combines TRBV7-4 with TRBJ1-1; the D gene is possibly TRBD1 (5 bases). CDR1 is SGHVT, CDR2 SQSDAQ, per germline. This CDR3 spans 15 amino acids. The CDR3: CASSHPGGENTEACF. CDR3 sequence (DNA): TGTGCCAGCAGCCACCCTGGAGGGGAGAACACTGAAGCTTGCTTT.

Many counts were recorded for this clonotype. The chain joins TRBV6-1 to TRBJ1-6; 8 bases are shared with TRBD1. Germline assignment: CDR1 MNHNS and CDR2 SASEGT. V was pared by 3 bases and J by 5 bases, with 3 bases of the junction left unmatched. The CDR3 runs to 15 residues. CDR3 coding DNA: TGTGCCAGCAGTGACAGGGGGCTCGATAATTCACCCCTCCACTTT. This translates into CASSDRGLDNSPLHF.

This clonotype was recorded many times. The chain links TRBV5-1 to TRBJ2-7; 7 bases fit TRBD1. Trimming cost V 0 bases and J 2 bases; bases outside gene matches: 5. The V gene's germline CDR1 is SGHRS and CDR2 YFSETQ. There are 15 residues in the CDR3. The CDR3 nucleotides read TGCGCCAGCAGCTTGGCCGCAACAGGGGCCTACGAGCAGTACTTC. This codes for CASSLAATGAYEQYF.

This clonotype has more than one count but fewer than ten. CDR3 protein: CASSQEPPSQGAVYEQYF. CDR3 DNA: TGCGCCAGCAGCCAAGAACCCCCCTCACAGGGGGCGGTCTACGAGCAGTACTTC. The chain has TRBV4-1 and TRBJ2-7; 9 bases agree with TRBD1. The length of the CDR3 is 18 residues. Germline values: CDR1 MGHRA, CDR2 YSYEKL. The trim removed 0 bases at V and 3 bases at J, leaving 12 bases unmatched.

This clonotype was detected ten times or more. This chain connects TRBV14 to TRBJ1-5; D remains unclear. The CDR3 is made up of 15 amino acids. Germline V gives CDR1 SGHDN, CDR2 FVKESK. Trimming took off 1 base at V and 5 bases at J, with 12 bases between the two ends. CDR3 sequence (DNA): TGTGCCAGCAGCCAAGGGGTGAACGTGGATCAGCCCCAGCATTTT. It yields the protein CASSQGVNVDQPQHF. The complete variable domain, with remaining parts taken from reference TRBV14 and TRBJ1-5, reads EAGVTQFPSHSVIEKGQTVTLRCDPISGHDNLYWYRRVMGKEIKFLLHFVKESKQDESGMPNNRFLAERTGGTYSTLKVQPAELEDSGVYFCASSQGVNVDQPQHFGDGTRLSIL.

This clonotype occurred many times. This chain links TRBV20-1 with TRBJ2-5; D is ambiguous. The CDR3 totals 14 residues. Germline V CDR1 and CDR2: DFQATT, SNEGSKA (reference sequence). V lost 1 base, J lost 3 bases, and 12 bases lay in between. This CDR3 reads CSARGPDPKETQYF. CDR3 nucleotide sequence: TGCAGTGCTAGAGGACCGGACCCGAAAGAGACCCAGTACTTC.

The genes are TRBV6-5 and TRBJ1-1; weak D call: TRBD1 (5 bases). The germline CDR1 and CDR2 sequences are MNHEY and SVGAGI. The V end lost 0 bases, the J end lost 6 bases, and 14 bases lay between the germline ends. The CDR3 runs 15 residues. The CDR3 here is CASSYSQGVVAEAFF. CDR3 coding DNA: TGTGCCAGCAGTTACTCTCAGGGAGTGGTGGCTGAAGCTTTCTTT.

V is TRBV18 and J is TRBJ2-4; D tentatively reads TRBD1 or TRBD2 (5 bases each). The CDR3 totals 13 residues. V was shortened by 3 bases and J by 8 bases, with 11 bases between the two germline ends. The germline V gene encodes CDR1 KGHSH and CDR2 LQKENI. CDR3 sequence reads: CASSPQGADIQYF. The CDR3 nucleotides read TGTGCCAGCTCACCCCAGGGAGCGGACATTCAGTACTTC.

This clonotype was seen more than once but under ten times. This chain uses TRBV10-3 with TRBJ2-7, with 10 nucleotides matching TRBD2. The CDR3 covers 18 residues. Germline loops: CDR1 ENHRY, CDR2 SYGVKD. Germline trimming cut 2 bases from V and 4 bases from J; bases unmatched to any gene: 14. CDR3 sequence (DNA): TGTGCCATCAGTGAGACATCAAAGCGGGAGGGCCGGGTATACGAGCAGTACTTC. This encodes CAISETSKREGRVYEQYF.

In this sample, this clonotype turned up many times. The chain is built from TRBV6-1 and TRBJ1-3; D not resolved. CDR3 length: 13 amino acids. Germline V CDR1 and CDR2: MNHNS, SASEGT. Trimming removed 6 bases from V and 3 bases from J, with 9 bases in between. CDR3 bases: TGTGCCAGCAGGTGGTCAGGTGGAAACACCATATATTTT. It codes for CASRWSGGNTIYF.

Many counts were recorded for this clonotype. The chain links TRBV28 to TRBJ2-4; no definite D call. The CDR3 contains 12 residues. The germline CDR1 and CDR2 sequences are MDHEN and SYDVKM. V was pared by 3 bases and J by 7 bases, with 7 bases between. CDR3 sequence reads: CASSFMGNIQYF. In nucleotides, the CDR3 is TGTGCCAGCAGTTTCATGGGGAACATTCAGTACTTC. The whole variable domain, remainder taken from reference TRBV28 and TRBJ2-4, is DVKVTQSSRYLVKRTGEKVFLECVQDMDHENMFWYRQDPGLGLRLIYFSYDVKMKEKGDIPEGYSVSREKKERFSLILESASTNQTSMYLCASSFMGNIQYFGAGTRLSVL.

Ten or more counts support this clonotype. The chain joins TRBV6-5 to TRBJ1-1; D unresolved. The CDR3 totals 15 residues. Trimming cost V 0 bases and J 0 bases, with 8 bases left between them. In germline, CDR1 is MNHEY, CDR2 SVGAGI. In DNA form, the CDR3 reads TGTGCCAGCAGTTACTCGGTAGGGATGAACACTGAAGCTTTCTTT. It translates to CASSYSVGMNTEAFF.

This clonotype came up once. Because the CDR3 is missing its conserved closing phenylalanine or tryptophan, this is likely a read error. The chain joins TRBV20-1 to TRBJ2-5, with a weak D call TRBD2 (6 bases). This CDR3 has 13 residues. In germline, CDR1 is DFQATT, CDR2 SNEGSKA (reference sequence). The CDR3 loop is CSAIPGTLETQYL. Written as DNA, the CDR3 is TGCAGCGCGATCCCCGGGACTCTAGAGACCCAGTACTTG.

This clonotype was observed a handful of times. V gene TRBV14 combines with J gene TRBJ1-1, with D unclear. CDR3 length: 16 amino acids. V was cut by 0 bases and J by 11 bases, with 22 bases left in between. Germline-derived CDR1 and CDR2 are SGHDN and FVKESK. In DNA form, the CDR3 reads TGTGCCAGCAGCCAAGAGGCTATAAGACCAAATATGAAGGCTTTCTTT. Its protein is CASSQEAIRPNMKAFF.

The table lists this clonotype with many counts. In this CDR3 the conserved last residue, phenylalanine or tryptophan, is missing, so a read error is likely. No DNA is shown, since the ends of the CDR3 on it are uncertain; the CDR3 is the one TCRdb lists. The V and J genes are TRBV15 and TRBJ1-3; the D call of TRBD1 is as the table states it, not checked on the DNA. Counting both end residues, the CDR3 totals 11 amino acids. Germline V gene data show CDR1 as LNHNV and CDR2 as YYDKDF (reference sequence). CDR3 loop: CATSDPARVDV.

The CDR3 protein is CSARGGTATYEQYF. The CDR3 DNA reads as TGCAGTGCTAGAGGAGGGACGGCGACCTACGAGCAGTACTTC. The rearrangement links TRBV20-1 to TRBJ2-7; D could derive from TRBD1 or TRBD2 (5 bases each). CDR1 DFQATT and CDR2 SNEGSKA come from the germline V gene (reference sequence). The CDR3 totals 14 residues. V was cut by 1 base and J by 2 bases, with 12 bases left in between.

V gene TRBV18 combines with J gene TRBJ2-7; no clear D gene. Per germline, CDR1 KGHSH and CDR2 LQKENI. Trimming took 0 bases from V and 6 from J, leaving 12 bases between them. This CDR3 has 14 residues. The CDR3 is CASSPPVVEREQYF. For the CDR3, the DNA is TGTGCCAGCTCACCACCGGTGGTGGAGCGCGAGCAGTACTTC.